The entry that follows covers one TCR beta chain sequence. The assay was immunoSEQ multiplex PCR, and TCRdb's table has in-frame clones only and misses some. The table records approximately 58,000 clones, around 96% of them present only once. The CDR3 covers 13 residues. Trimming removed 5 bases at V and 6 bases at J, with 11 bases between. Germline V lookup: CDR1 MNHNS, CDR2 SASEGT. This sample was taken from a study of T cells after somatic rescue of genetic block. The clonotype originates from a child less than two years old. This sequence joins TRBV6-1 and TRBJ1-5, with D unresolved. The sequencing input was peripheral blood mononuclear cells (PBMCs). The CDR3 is CASSIGVSQPQHF. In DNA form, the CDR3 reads TGTGCCAGCAGTATCGGGGTTAGTCAGCCCCAGCATTTT.